This T cell receptor (beta chain) stems from a study of monozygotic twins with cystic fibrosis. A note on this clone: What it recognizes is unknown.

The repertoire was sequenced with immunoSEQ multiplex PCR; TCRdb's copy has only in-frame clones and lacks some. Of approximately 20,000 clones listed, 97% are singletons. Germline V gives CDR1 SGHRS, CDR2 YFSETQ. CDR3 length: 15 amino acids. After removal of 7 bases from V and 4 bases from J, the junction contained 7 bases not matched to a gene. Notes on the study in general: Median Simpson clonality of approximately 0.01 suggested naive T cells predominated. No link emerged between shared CDR3 counts and age, concordance or severity. Monozygotic CF twin pairs shared significantly more nucleotide-identical clonotypes than unrelated CF individuals did. V usage most resembled the co-twin in 13 of 16 pairs.

Sample: blood. This clonotype was sampled from a girl between 10 and 17 years old with cystic fibrosis. The V call is TRBV5-1, the J call TRBJ2-2; TRBD1 agrees at 10 bases. CDR3 sequence: CASHLRDRGTGELFF. The CDR3 region has the DNA TGCGCCAGCCATCTCCGGGACAGGGGCACCGGGGAGCTGTTTTTT.